This T cell receptor beta chain is from a study of PD-L1 blockade in urothelial cancer. From germline, CDR1 is SEHNR and CDR2 FQNEAQ (reference sequence). The CDR3 extends over 14 amino acids. V trimming: 5 bases; J trimming: 4 bases; junction bases outside the gene matches: 3. Documented time point: pretreatment peripheral blood. Sequenced by immunoSEQ multiplex PCR; TCRdb stores in-frame clones only, minus some. The sample records roughly 90,000 clones, roughly nine tenths being singletons. A single count supports this clone. Additional DNA sequences in this sample encode the identical CDR3. The genes are TRBV7-9 and TRBJ1-5, with TRBD1 matching over 9 bases. The input for sequencing was PBMCs, taken around atezolizumab (anti-PD-L1) treatment. The receptor's source is a woman aged 80 or over with urothelial cancer. The DNA of the CDR3 is TGTGCCAGCAGCCTCGGGACAGGGAATCAGCCCCAGCATTTT. Amino acids: CASSLGTGNQPQHF.